In its sample, the clone carrying this T cell receptor (beta chain) was seen a few times. Its specificity is not known. The data belong to a study of blood T cells in healthy people across ages. About the research overall: T cells yielded about one barcoded beta molecule per two cells through template switching. Points from the study as a whole: A strong correlation between TCR beta diversity and naive T cell percentage was seen. Fewer expanded clones and more diversity marked long-lived versus aged donors.

V lost 1 base, J lost 2 bases, and 5 bases stayed unmatched. The length of the CDR3 is 16 residues. Germline V gene lookup returns CDR1 LGHDT and CDR2 YNNKEL (reference sequence). Sample-barcoded 5' priming and a J-beta primer mix drove a second PCR of roughly 6 to 12 cycles. Each cDNA was tagged by a template-switch adaptor containing 12 random nucleotides. TCRdb re-derived calls from the 5' RACE reads in MiXCR, one entry per CDR3 protein. Of hundreds of thousands of distinct CDR3 sequences listed, 20% to 25% were seen once; the top ten hold 3.5% to 4%. This receptor was taken from a man in his 70s in good health. This chain connects TRBV3-1 to TRBJ1-2; 9 nucleotides align to TRBD1. Input material: blood. The CDR3 DNA is TGTGCCAGCAGCCAAGGTCCCGGGACAGGGAACTATGGCTACACCTTC. As protein: CASSQGPGTGNYGYTF.